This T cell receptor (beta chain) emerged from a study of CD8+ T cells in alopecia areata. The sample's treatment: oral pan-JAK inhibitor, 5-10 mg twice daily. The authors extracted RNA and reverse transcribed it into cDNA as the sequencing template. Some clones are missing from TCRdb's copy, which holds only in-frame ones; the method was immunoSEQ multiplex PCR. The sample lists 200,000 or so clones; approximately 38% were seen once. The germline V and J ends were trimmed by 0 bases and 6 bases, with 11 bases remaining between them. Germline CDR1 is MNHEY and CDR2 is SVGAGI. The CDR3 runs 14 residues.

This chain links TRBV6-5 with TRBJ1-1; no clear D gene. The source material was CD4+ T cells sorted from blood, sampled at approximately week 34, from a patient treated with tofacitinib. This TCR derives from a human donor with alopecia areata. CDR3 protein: CASSYSIARAEAFF. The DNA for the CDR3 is TGTGCCAGCAGTTACTCGATTGCGCGGGCTGAAGCTTTCTTT.